Following are 29 T cell receptor beta chains from one sample sequenced in a study of blood T cell repertoires in COVID-19. Using immunoSEQ multiplex PCR, the repertoire was profiled, and TCRdb retains in-frame clones only, with some absent. Of about 120,000 clones listed, less than 90% are singletons. The source material was peripheral blood. The origin of the receptors is a man aged 65 to 79 with acute or convalescent COVID-19.

This clone turned up a few times. The chain employs TRBV18 and TRBJ2-1, with 9 bases lining up with TRBD2. With 3 bases clipped from V and 6 bases from J, the junction kept 3 bases outside the gene matches. The CDR3 has 14 residues. Germline assignment: CDR1 KGHSH and CDR2 LQKENI. The CDR3 spells CASSPGLAPNEQFF. The CDR3 DNA follows: TGTGCCAGCTCACCGGGACTAGCTCCCAATGAGCAGTTCTTC.

V gene TRBV19 combines with J gene TRBJ2-6; 8 nucleotides line up with TRBD1. The V gene end was trimmed by 5 bases and the J gene end by 0 bases; junction bases not matched to a gene: 9. The germline CDR1 and CDR2 sequences are LNHDA and SQIVND (reference sequence). The length of the CDR3 is 18 residues. This chain's CDR3 is CASSLWTGQYSGANVLTF. The CDR3 DNA sequence: TGTGCCAGTAGTCTCTGGACAGGGCAATACTCTGGGGCCAACGTCCTGACTTTC.

The chain uses TRBV6-1 and TRBJ1-4; 12 positions agree with TRBD1. V shed 4 bases, J shed 7 bases, and the junction held 10 bases outside the gene matches. Per the germline V gene, CDR1 is MNHNS and CDR2 is SASEGT. The CDR3 is made up of 17 amino acids. The CDR3 DNA follows: TGTGCCAGCAGTGCAGGCGGGACAGGGGGCACCGGTGAAAAACTGTTTTTT. Translation: CASSAGGTGGTGEKLFF.

The chain has TRBV9 and TRBJ2-1; 11 bases are a match to TRBD2. The length of the CDR3 is 14 residues. The trim removed 3 bases at V and 7 bases at J, leaving 3 bases unmatched. CDR1 and CDR2 (germline): SGDLS, YYNGEE. CDR3 nucleotides: TGTGCCAGCAGCGGGACTAGCGGGCCTAATGAGCAGTTCTTC. As protein: CASSGTSGPNEQFF.

This clone showed up just a few times. The V call is TRBV18, the J call TRBJ1-2; perhaps TRBD1 as D (6 bases). The length of the CDR3 is 15 residues. Germline V gene sequence: CDR1 KGHSH, CDR2 LQKENI. The ends were cut back, 4 bases at V and 4 bases at J, with 16 bases in the middle. The CDR3 DNA reads TGTGCCAGCTCACAGACAGGATATCCCGGCTATGGCTACACCTTC. Translated: CASSQTGYPGYGYTF.

The chain combines TRBV6-5 with TRBJ2-5; 10 positions match TRBD2. There are 14 residues in the CDR3. Unmatched junction bases numbered 7, after V lost 2 bases and J lost 10 bases. Looked up from germline, CDR1 is MNHEY and CDR2 is SVGAGI. This CDR3 is CASSYGTSDWGQYF. The CDR3 coding sequence is TGTGCCAGCAGTTACGGGACTAGCGATTGGGGCCAGTACTTC.

The chain recombines TRBV19 with TRBJ1-1; D remains ambiguous. Per germline, CDR1 LNHDA and CDR2 SQIVND (reference sequence). CDR3 length: 13 amino acids. The germline V and J ends were trimmed by 5 bases and 0 bases, with 7 bases remaining between them. CDR3 loop: CASSGLMNTEAFF. CDR3 in DNA: TGTGCCAGTAGTGGACTGATGAACACTGAAGCTTTCTTT.

The chain recombines TRBV5-1 with TRBJ1-2; 7 bases are shared with TRBD1. CDR3 size: 15 residues. Germline V CDR1 and CDR2: SGHRS, YFSETQ. Trimming at V came to 4 bases and at J to 1 base, leaving 7 bases not matched to a gene. The CDR3 region has the DNA TGCGCCAGCAGCCACGAATACAGGGGTAACTATGGCTACACCTTC. Translated: CASSHEYRGNYGYTF.

This clone was seen a handful of times. J is TRBJ2-5 and V is TRBV11-2; 8 bases match TRBD1. CDR3 length: 15 amino acids. Germline CDR1 is SGHAT and CDR2 is FQNNGV. V shed 2 bases and J 5 bases; nucleotides not matched to a gene: 7. CDR3 residues: CASSLTTGDAETQYF. CDR3 sequence (DNA): TGTGCCAGCAGCTTAACGACAGGGGACGCGGAGACCCAGTACTTC.

This clone showed up just once. Other nucleotide sequences from this sample produce the same CDR3. The V and J genes are TRBV3-1 (or the pseudogene TRBV3-2) and TRBJ2-2; D is unresolved. There are 13 residues in the CDR3. Between the trimmed V and J ends, which lost 1 base and 4 bases, there was a span of 4 bases. CDR1 LGHDT and CDR2 YNNKEL come from the germline V gene (reference sequence). CDR3 sequence (DNA): TGTGCCAGCAGCCAAGTACTCACCGGGGAGCTGTTTTTT. This gives the protein CASSQVLTGELFF.

The V and J genes are TRBV2 and TRBJ1-5, with TRBD1 as a possible D gene (6 bases). With 7 bases removed from V and 6 bases from J, the gap between germline ends came to 16 bases. Germline CDR1 is SNHLY and CDR2 is FYNNEI. The CDR3 has 14 residues. The CDR3, as DNA: TGTGCCAGCAAGCTGGGCCAAGGGGGTCAGCCCCAGCATTTT. Its translation: CASKLGQGGQPQHF.

This clone was detected only a few times. This rearrangement joins TRBV7-2 to TRBJ2-1, with D hard to call. Germline-derived CDR1 and CDR2 are SGHTA and FQGNSA. The CDR3 consists of 14 residues. V lost 1 base and J 6 bases, leaving 10 bases between the germline ends. This CDR3 is CASSLDGRSNEQFF. Written as DNA, the CDR3 is TGTGCCAGCAGCTTAGACGGCCGGAGCAATGAGCAGTTCTTC. The full variable domain, in which reference TRBV7-2 and TRBJ2-1 provide the parts outside the CDR3, is GAGVSQSPSNKVTEKGKDVELRCDPISGHTALYWYRQSLGQGLEFLIYFQGNSAPDKSGLPSDRFSAERTGGSVSTLTIQRTQQEDSAVYLCASSLDGRSNEQFFGPGTRLTVL.

This chain links TRBV4-1 with TRBJ1-3; D perhaps matches TRBD1 (5 bases). The germline V gene has CDR1 MGHRA and CDR2 YSYEKL. This CDR3 region has 15 residues. V lost 3 bases and J lost 2, with 11 bases in between. The CDR3 coding sequence is TGCGCCAGCAGCCAGAGTAGACAGCCTGGAAACACCATATATTTT. It translates to CASSQSRQPGNTIYF.

This chain uses TRBV20-1 with TRBJ1-2, with no clear D. This CDR3 contains 13 residues. V was cut by 3 bases and J by 1 base, with 9 bases left in between. Germline V gene lookup returns CDR1 DFQATT and CDR2 SNEGSKA (reference sequence). As DNA, the CDR3 is TGCAGTGCTAGTTACAGAGATAACTATGGCTACACCTTC. This translates into CSASYRDNYGYTF.

V usage is TRBV7-9 and J usage is TRBJ2-7; D uncertain. Trimming removed 4 bases at V and 2 bases at J, with 12 bases between. Germline V gene sequence: CDR1 SEHNR, CDR2 FQNEAQ (reference sequence). This CDR3 spans 14 amino acids. The CDR3 DNA reads TGTGCCAGCAGCTCACCTCGGGTCCCCTACGAGCAGTACTTC. Protein: CASSSPRVPYEQYF.

V gene TRBV30 combines with J gene TRBJ1-5; 8 bases match TRBD1. Germline loops: CDR1 GTSNPN, CDR2 SVGIG (reference sequence). CDR3 size: 13 residues. The junction had 3 bases not matched to a gene; V was cut back by 1 base and J by 7 bases. CDR3 sequence: CAWSAGDRQPQHF. The CDR3 DNA reads as TGTGCCTGGAGTGCTGGGGACAGGCAGCCCCAGCATTTT. The full variable domain, its missing parts supplied by reference TRBV30 and TRBJ1-5, is SQTIHQWPATLVQPVGSPLSLECTVEGTSNPNLYWYRQAAGRGLQLLFYSVGIGQISSEVPQNLSASRPQDRQFILSSKKLLLSDSGFYLCAWSAGDRQPQHFGDGTRLSIL.

The gene calls are TRBV6-5 and TRBJ2-7, with 8 bases that match TRBD1. CDR1 is MNHEY, CDR2 SVGAGI, per germline. There are 15 residues in the CDR3. Trimming cost V 6 bases and J 3 bases; bases outside gene matches: 10. The CDR3 is CASSIRTGSIYEQYF. The DNA of the CDR3 is TGTGCCAGCAGCATCAGGACAGGGTCTATCTACGAGCAGTACTTC.

The table lists this clone with a count of one. J is TRBJ1-2 and V is TRBV10-3; 7 bases line up with TRBD1. V shed 4 bases, J shed 3 bases, and the junction held 8 bases outside the gene matches. This CDR3 is built from 15 residues. Per germline, CDR1 ENHRY and CDR2 SYGVKD. This chain's CDR3 is CAISVATGPDYGYTF. CDR3 nucleotide sequence: TGTGCCATCAGTGTCGCGACAGGGCCTGACTATGGCTACACCTTC.

This clone was counted a few times. CDR3 bases: TGTGCCAGCAGCCATCGAGCCTCTGGGGCCAACGTCCTGACTTTC. Residues: CASSHRASGANVLTF. The V gene is TRBV7-2, the J gene TRBJ2-6, with no clear D. V dropped 5 bases and J dropped 0 bases, with 8 bases sitting between them. This CDR3 has 15 amino acids. Germline CDR1 SGHTA, CDR2 FQGNSA.

The chain is built from TRBV3-1 (or the pseudogene TRBV3-2) and TRBJ2-3; 9 nucleotides agree with TRBD2. The length of the CDR3 is 16 residues. The V segment lost 1 base and the J segment 5 bases; nucleotides outside the gene matches: 7. Germline assignment: CDR1 LGHDT and CDR2 YNNKEL (reference sequence). The CDR3 sequence is CASSQAASGERDTQYF. The CDR3 nucleotides are TGTGCCAGCAGCCAAGCGGCTAGCGGGGAACGAGATACGCAGTATTTT.

The chain couples TRBV13 to TRBJ2-7; 11 nucleotides line up with TRBD1. CDR1 PRHDT and CDR2 FYEKMQ come from the germline V gene (reference sequence). The CDR3 spans 16 residues. V trimming: 2 bases; J trimming: 5 bases; junction bases outside the gene matches: 8. The CDR3 DNA sequence: TGTGCCAGCAGCTTATTCGGGACAGGGGGAATCCACGAGCAGTACTTC. It codes for CASSLFGTGGIHEQYF. The complete variable domain, with remaining parts taken from reference TRBV13 and TRBJ2-7, reads AAGVIQSPRHLIKEKRETATLKCYPIPRHDTVYWYQQGPGQDPQFLISFYEKMQSDKGSIPDRFSAQQFSDYHSELNMSSLELGDSALYFCASSLFGTGGIHEQYFGPGTRLTVT.

This clone has just a few counts. This chain connects TRBV20-1 to TRBJ2-3; D is unresolved. This CDR3 has 11 residues. Germline assignment: CDR1 DFQATT and CDR2 SNEGSKA (reference sequence). V lost 6 bases and J lost 0, with 4 bases in between. CDR3 nucleotides: TGCAGTGCCCTTAGCACAGATACGCAGTATTTT. Translated, it gives CSALSTDTQYF.

This chain connects TRBV2 to TRBJ2-4, with TRBD2 as a possible D gene (6 bases). V dropped 11 bases and J dropped 0 bases, with 17 bases sitting between them. This CDR3 is built from 15 residues. CDR1 SNHLY and CDR2 FYNNEI come from the germline V gene. CDR3 nucleotides: TGTGCCGTAACTTGGGGAGGACTAGCCAAAAACATTCAGTACTTC. As protein: CAVTWGGLAKNIQYF.

The chain joins TRBV4-2 to TRBJ1-2; D might be TRBD1 (5 bases). This CDR3 comprises 15 residues. The germline V gene encodes CDR1 LGHNA and CDR2 YNFKEQ. Trimming took 1 base from V and 1 from J, leaving 10 bases between them. CDR3 amino acids: CASSQGAGNNYGYTF. The CDR3 region has the DNA TGTGCCAGCAGCCAAGGAGCAGGGAATAACTATGGCTACACCTTC.

The chain joins TRBV7-8 to TRBJ1-2; 7 bases are shared with TRBD1. Trimming at V came to 0 bases and at J to 3 bases, leaving 4 bases not matched to a gene. Germline V CDR1 and CDR2: SGHVS, FQNEAQ. CDR3 length equals 15 residues. The CDR3 coding sequence is TGTGCCAGCAGCTTAGCGTACACAGGGGACTATGGCTACACCTTC. This translates into CASSLAYTGDYGYTF.

V and J are TRBV6-2 or TRBV6-3 and TRBJ1-5; possibly TRBD1 for D (5 bases). Between the trimmed V and J ends, which lost 5 bases and 2 bases, there was a span of 16 bases. This CDR3 spans 16 amino acids. Germline CDR1 and CDR2: MNHEY and SVGEGT. As DNA, the CDR3 is TGTGCCAGCAGTGTCGTCCAGGGTGGCGGCAATCAGCCCCAGCATTTT. Its protein is CASSVVQGGGNQPQHF.

The chain recombines TRBV7-2 with TRBJ2-7; 9 bases map to TRBD1. CDR1 and CDR2 (germline): SGHTA, FQGNSA. The length of the CDR3 is 15 residues. V lost 5 bases, J lost 7 bases, and 12 bases stayed unmatched. The CDR3 bases are TGTGCCAGCAGCCCGCGCCCGGGACAGGGAGGGGAGCAGTACTTC. Amino acids: CASSPRPGQGGEQYF. Combining the CDR3 with reference TRBV7-2 and TRBJ2-7 gives the whole variable domain GAGVSQSPSNKVTEKGKDVELRCDPISGHTALYWYRQSLGQGLEFLIYFQGNSAPDKSGLPSDRFSAERTGGSVSTLTIQRTQQEDSAVYLCASSPRPGQGGEQYFGPGTRLTVT.

The chain employs TRBV28 and TRBJ1-4; weak D call: TRBD1 (6 bases). V was trimmed by 5 bases and J by 8 bases, leaving 12 bases between them. The CDR3 consists of 13 residues. Germline loops: CDR1 MDHEN, CDR2 SYDVKM. The chain's CDR3 is CASSEGGAEKLFF. The CDR3 coding sequence is TGTGCCAGCAGTGAAGGGGGGGCGGAAAAACTGTTTTTT.

The chain has TRBV7-3 and TRBJ2-1; 7 nucleotides agree with TRBD1. CDR1 SGHTA and CDR2 FQGTGA come from the germline V gene. This CDR3 has 13 amino acids. V shed 2 bases and J 10 bases; nucleotides not matched to a gene: 5. The CDR3 here is CASSLAQGLEQFF. The CDR3 coding sequence is TGTGCCAGCAGCTTAGCACAGGGGCTCGAGCAGTTCTTC. Full variable domain (missing parts from reference TRBV7-3 and TRBJ2-1): GAGVSQTPSNKVTEKGKYVELRCDPISGHTALYWYRQSLGQGPEFLIYFQGTGAADDSGLPNDRFFAVRPEGSVSTLKIQRTERGDSAVYLCASSLAQGLEQFFGPGTRLTVL.